The following is a T cell receptor beta chain sequence with its context. The data were taken from a study of PD-1 blockade in classical Hodgkin lymphoma. Sequencing used immunoSEQ multiplex PCR; TCRdb keeps in-frame clones, though not all of them. Of 20,000 to 25,000 clones detected, roughly two thirds appear once; the ten largest clones hold 5.8%. Every patient experienced relapse after autologous stem cell transplantation, and brentuximab vedotin exposure varied. The CDR3 has 15 amino acids. Trimming at V came to 1 base and at J to 4 bases, leaving 2 bases not matched to a gene. Germline V lookup: CDR1 LNHDA, CDR2 SQIVND (reference sequence).

The TCR originated in a human donor with classical Hodgkin lymphoma. This specimen consisted of peripheral blood mononuclear cells (PBMCs), obtained at baseline. V usage is TRBV19 and J usage is TRBJ2-1; 9 positions match TRBD1. The CDR3 here is CASSIAGTGYNEQFF. In DNA, the CDR3 is TGTGCCAGTAGTATAGCGGGGACAGGGTACAATGAGCAGTTCTTC.